This is a list of T cell receptor beta chains from one sample in a study of molecular identifiers for immune sequencing clone quantification. TCRdb reanalysed the PCR reads using MiXCR and keeps one entry per CDR3 protein. The sample consists of 400,000 to 600,000 distinct CDR3 sequences, less than 30% of them appearing once. Sequences were obtained from naive CD8+ T cells from blood, with Jurkat cell RNA spiked in. All receptors derive from a human donor in good health. Some libraries in this study had Jurkat cell RNA spiked in. Each CDR3 is given with its conserved first and last residue. Fields, in order: V gene, D gene, clone size, J gene, CDR3 DNA, CDR3 protein. D genes are given only for firm matches. Not every row has a clone size; where given, it reads once, few, many or a size class.

TRBV6-2/TRBV6-3	TRBD2	NA	TRBJ2-5	TGTGCCAGCAGTTCCCAGCGGGACTACTACCAAGAGCCCCAGTACTTC	CASSSQRDYYQEPQYF
TRBV30	TRBD2	NA	TRBJ2-7	TGTGCCGTAGCGGGGGTCTCCTACGAGCAGTACTTC	CAVAGVSYEQYF
TRBV4-1	TRBD2	many	TRBJ2-3	TGCGCCAGCAGCCAAGATTCATACAGCGGGGGGCTCACAGATACGCAGTATTTT	CASSQDSYSGGLTDTQYF
TRBV2	NA	many	TRBJ2-7	TGTGCCAGCAGTGAAGCGGCGTGGGCTCGGAACGAGCAGTACTTC	CASSEAAWARNEQYF
TRBV6-2/TRBV6-3	NA	NA	TRBJ2-3	TGTGCCAGCATTCGAGGATGGGGCTGGGGCACAGATACGCAGTATTTT	CASIRGWGWGTDTQYF
TRBV7-9	NA	few	TRBJ1-5	TGTGCCAGCAGCTTCGGTTCGATGGATCAGCCCCAGCATTTT	CASSFGSMDQPQHF
TRBV6-2/TRBV6-3	NA	few	TRBJ2-7	TGTGCCAGCAGTTACTCGGTTGATAGGGGATCCGAGCAGTACTTC	CASSYSVDRGSEQYF
TRBV4-1	TRBD1	few	TRBJ2-7	TGCGCCAGCAGCCAGGCCGGGACAGGTATCAACGAGCAGTACTTC	CASSQAGTGINEQYF
TRBV19	TRBD1	few	TRBJ2-5	TGTGCCAGTAGTGCTAGACGGGACAGCCAAGAGACCCAGTACTTC	CASSARRDSQETQYF
TRBV20-1	TRBD1	NA	TRBJ2-1	TGCAGGGCAAACCGGGACAGGTTCGATGGTGAGCAGTTCTTC	CRANRDRFDGEQFF
TRBV11-2	NA	NA	TRBJ2-1	TGTGCCAGCAGCTCCGTGGCTCAGGAGCAGTTCTTC	CASSSVAQEQFF
TRBV5-6	NA	many	TRBJ1-1	TGTGCCAGCAGCTTGGCTGCGGGCACTGAAGCTTTCTTT	CASSLAAGTEAFF
TRBV7-2	TRBD1	NA	TRBJ2-1	TGTGCCAGCAGCTTCCGTTACGGACAGGGGGCGACAGATGAGCAGTTCTTC	CASSFRYGQGATDEQFF
TRBV27	NA	many	TRBJ2-1	TGTGCCAGCAGTTCTCTAGCATACAATGAGCAGTTCTTC	CASSSLAYNEQFF
TRBV20-1	NA	NA	TRBJ1-6	TGCAGTGCTAGGACGGCCGTCGATCCGCCCCTCCACTTT	CSARTAVDPPLHF
TRBV28	TRBD1	NA	TRBJ2-3	TGTGCCAGCAGTCCCAGGGACAGGGGGCTTGATACGCAGTATTTT	CASSPRDRGLDTQYF
TRBV30	NA	few	TRBJ2-7	TGTGCCTGGAGTGAGGGCAGTTACTACGAGCAGTACTTC	CAWSEGSYYEQYF
TRBV4-1	NA	NA	TRBJ2-1	TGCGCCAGCAGCCAAGAAAGGGACTACAATGAGCAGTTCTTC	CASSQERDYNEQFF
TRBV6-2/TRBV6-3	TRBD1	few	TRBJ2-7	TGTGCCAGCAGTTTCCCCGGGACAGGGGATAAGTACGAGCAGTACTTC	CASSFPGTGDKYEQYF
TRBV5-5	TRBD1	few	TRBJ1-2	TGTGCCAGCAGCTCGCCGGGACAGGGGGTTAACTATGGCTACACCTTC	CASSSPGQGVNYGYTF
TRBV7-9	TRBD2	NA	TRBJ2-1	TGTGCCAGCAGCTTAATGGCGGGGGGGCCGGATGAGCAGTTCTTC	CASSLMAGGPDEQFF
TRBV20-1	TRBD2	few	TRBJ2-7	TGCAGTGCGAGGGAGGTAGCGGGAATTCTCTACGAGCAGTACTTC	CSAREVAGILYEQYF
TRBV7-9	TRBD1	many	TRBJ1-1	TGTGCCAGCAGCGGAAGGACAGGGAGGACTGAAGCTTTCTTT	CASSGRTGRTEAFF
TRBV13	NA	NA	TRBJ2-4	TGTGCCAGCAGCTTCCGGGACTCGAACAACATTCAGTACTTC	CASSFRDSNNIQYF
TRBV5-4	TRBD1	NA	TRBJ2-5	TGTGCCAGCAGCGAACGACAGGGCCAGGAGACCCAGTACTTC	CASSERQGQETQYF
TRBV20-1	NA	many	TRBJ2-3	TGCAGTGCTCTTCAATGGACGTCGGCGGGCACGGACACAGATACGCAGTATTTT	CSALQWTSAGTDTDTQYF
TRBV30	NA	few	TRBJ2-3	TGTGCCTGGAGTGTACGGGGCCGGGGGTTAGATACGCAGTATTTT	CAWSVRGRGLDTQYF
TRBV25-1	TRBD2	NA	TRBJ2-5	TGTGCCAGCAGTGTATTAGCGGGAAGGGGAGAGACCCAGTACTTC	CASSVLAGRGETQYF
TRBV20-1	NA	NA	TRBJ1-1	TGCAGTGCCCGAGATCGGGTCCTGAACACTGGAGCTTTCTTT	CSARDRVLNTGAFF
TRBV27	TRBD1	many	TRBJ2-3	TGTGCCAGCATCGGGGCAGGGGGCGCGACAGATACGCAGTATTTT	CASIGAGGATDTQYF
TRBV29-1	NA	many	TRBJ2-7	TGCAGCGTTGAAGGGAAAGGACCCCTCGAGGGCGAGCAGTACTTC	CSVEGKGPLEGEQYF
TRBV30	TRBD1	NA	TRBJ1-6	TGTGCCTGGGGTGATTCCCAGGACAGGGGGCGGTCACCCCTCCACTTT	CAWGDSQDRGRSPLHF
TRBV30	TRBD1	NA	TRBJ2-7	TGTGCCTGGAGTTTGACAGGGGGTTACTACGAGCAGTACTTC	CAWSLTGGYYEQYF
TRBV6-5	NA	NA	TRBJ1-2	TGTGCCAGCAGTTACGACATTGAGCGGACAGTATATGGCTACACCTTC	CASSYDIERTVYGYTF